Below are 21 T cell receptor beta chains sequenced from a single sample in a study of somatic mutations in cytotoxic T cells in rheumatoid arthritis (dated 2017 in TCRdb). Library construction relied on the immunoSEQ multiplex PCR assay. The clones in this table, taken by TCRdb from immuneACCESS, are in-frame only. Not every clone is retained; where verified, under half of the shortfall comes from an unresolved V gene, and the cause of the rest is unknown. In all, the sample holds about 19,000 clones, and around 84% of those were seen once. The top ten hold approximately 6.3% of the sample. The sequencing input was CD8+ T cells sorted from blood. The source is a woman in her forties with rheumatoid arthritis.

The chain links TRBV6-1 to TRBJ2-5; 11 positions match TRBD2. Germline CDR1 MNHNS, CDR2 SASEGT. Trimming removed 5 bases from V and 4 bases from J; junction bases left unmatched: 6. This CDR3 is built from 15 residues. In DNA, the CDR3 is TGTGCCAGCAGTCTGACTAGCGGGATGATAGAGACCCAGTACTTC. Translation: CASSLTSGMIETQYF.

CDR3 sequence reads: CASSKVGRAGVDNQPQHF. CDR3 sequence (DNA): TGTGCCAGCAGCAAAGTTGGCAGGGCGGGGGTGGATAATCAGCCCCAGCATTTT. V usage is TRBV21-1 and J usage is TRBJ1-5. TRBV21-1 constitutes a pseudogene. This CDR3 region has 18 residues.

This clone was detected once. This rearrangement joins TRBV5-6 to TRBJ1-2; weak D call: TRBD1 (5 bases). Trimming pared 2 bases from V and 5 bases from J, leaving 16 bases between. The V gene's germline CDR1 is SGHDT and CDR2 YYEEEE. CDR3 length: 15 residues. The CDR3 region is CASSFSYARGYGYTF. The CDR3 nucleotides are TGTGCCAGCAGCTTTTCATACGCAAGGGGATATGGCTACACCTTC.

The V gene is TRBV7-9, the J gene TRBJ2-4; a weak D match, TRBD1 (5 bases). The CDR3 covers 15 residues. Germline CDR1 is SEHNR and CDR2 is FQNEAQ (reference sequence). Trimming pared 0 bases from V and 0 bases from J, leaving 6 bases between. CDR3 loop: CASSLAQGAKNIQYF. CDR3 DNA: TGTGCCAGCAGCTTAGCGCAGGGAGCCAAAAACATTCAGTACTTC.

CDR3 sequence reads: CASGDLNTEAFF. The DNA of the CDR3 is TGTGCCAGCGGAGACCTGAACACTGAAGCTTTCTTT. V is TRBV6-1 and J is TRBJ1-1; unclear D gene. The CDR3 totals 12 residues. V lost 8 bases, J lost 0 bases, and 7 bases lay in between. Per the germline V gene, CDR1 is MNHNS and CDR2 is SASEGT.

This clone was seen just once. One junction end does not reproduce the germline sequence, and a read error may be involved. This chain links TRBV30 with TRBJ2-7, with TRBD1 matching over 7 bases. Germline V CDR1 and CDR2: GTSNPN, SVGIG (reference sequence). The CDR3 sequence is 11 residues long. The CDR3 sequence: CAWRQGDSGHF. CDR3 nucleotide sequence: TGTGCCTGGCGTCAGGGGGACAGCGGACACTTC.

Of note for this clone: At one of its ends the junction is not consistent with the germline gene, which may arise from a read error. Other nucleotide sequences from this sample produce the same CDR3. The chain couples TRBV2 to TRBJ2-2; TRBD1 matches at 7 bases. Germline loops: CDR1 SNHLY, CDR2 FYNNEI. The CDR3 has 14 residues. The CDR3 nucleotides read TGCGCCAATCGACAGGGCATGAGCACCGGGGAGCTGTTTTTT. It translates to CANRQGMSTGELFF.

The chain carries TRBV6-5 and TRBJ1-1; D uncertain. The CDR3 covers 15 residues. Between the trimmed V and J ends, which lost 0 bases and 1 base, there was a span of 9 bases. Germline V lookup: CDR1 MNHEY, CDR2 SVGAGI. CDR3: CASSYSSGRNTEAFF. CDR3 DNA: TGTGCCAGCAGTTACTCGTCGGGAAGGAACACTGAAGCTTTCTTT.

The CDR3 loop is CASSMTAGYEQYF. The CDR3 DNA reads TGTGCCAGTAGTATGACGGCGGGTTACGAGCAGTACTTC. The chain carries TRBV19 and TRBJ2-7; TRBD2 is a possible D gene (5 bases). The germline V gene has CDR1 LNHDA and CDR2 SQIVND (reference sequence). With 3 bases removed from V and 4 bases from J, the gap between germline ends came to 10 bases. CDR3 size: 13 residues.

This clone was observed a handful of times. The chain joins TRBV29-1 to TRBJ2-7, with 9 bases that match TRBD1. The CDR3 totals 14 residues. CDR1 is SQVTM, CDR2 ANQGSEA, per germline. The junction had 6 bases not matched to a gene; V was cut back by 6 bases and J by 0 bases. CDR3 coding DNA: TGCAGCGTCGCGGGGACAGGGATCTCCTACGAGCAGTACTTC. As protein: CSVAGTGISYEQYF.

CDR3 nucleotide sequence: TGCAGTGCTGTGAACTCCGAGCAGTACTTC. This sequence encodes CSAVNSEQYF. This sequence joins TRBV20-1 and TRBJ2-7; D unresolved. This CDR3 contains 10 residues. V was shortened by 5 bases and J by 6 bases, with 8 bases between the two germline ends. Per germline, CDR1 DFQATT and CDR2 SNEGSKA (reference sequence).

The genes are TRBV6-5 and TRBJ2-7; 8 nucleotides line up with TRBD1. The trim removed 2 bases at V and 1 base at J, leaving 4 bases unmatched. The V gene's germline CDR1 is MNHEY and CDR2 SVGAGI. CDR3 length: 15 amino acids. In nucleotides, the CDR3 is TGTGCCAGCAGTTACCTCGGGACAGGATCCTACGAGCAGTACTTC. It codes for CASSYLGTGSYEQYF.

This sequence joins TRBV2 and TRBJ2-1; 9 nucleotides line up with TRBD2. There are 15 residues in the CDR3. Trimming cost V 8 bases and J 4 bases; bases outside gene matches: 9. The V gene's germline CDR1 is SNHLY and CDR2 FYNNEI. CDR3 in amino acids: CASGAEAGGYNEQFF. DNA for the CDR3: TGTGCCAGCGGGGCGGAAGCGGGGGGTTACAATGAGCAGTTCTTC.

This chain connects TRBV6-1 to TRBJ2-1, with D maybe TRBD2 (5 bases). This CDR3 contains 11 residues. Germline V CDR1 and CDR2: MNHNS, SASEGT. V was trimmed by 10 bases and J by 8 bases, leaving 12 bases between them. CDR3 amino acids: CATPRGDEQFF. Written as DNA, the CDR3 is TGTGCCACCCCTCGGGGAGATGAGCAGTTCTTC.

As DNA, the CDR3 is TGTGCCAGCAGCGTAGGGGGCTGGGACTTAACAGATACGCAGTATTTT. Amino acid sequence: CASSVGGWDLTDTQYF. The genes are TRBV9 and TRBJ2-3, with D perhaps TRBD2 (6 bases). CDR1 SGDLS and CDR2 YYNGEE come from the germline V gene. V was trimmed by 0 bases and J by 3 bases, leaving 14 bases between them. The CDR3 contains 16 residues.

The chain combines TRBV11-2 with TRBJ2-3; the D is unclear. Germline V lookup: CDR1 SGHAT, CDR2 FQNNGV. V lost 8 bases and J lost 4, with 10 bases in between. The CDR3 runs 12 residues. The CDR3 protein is CASAGAADTQYF. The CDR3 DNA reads TGTGCCAGCGCTGGTGCGGCAGATACGCAGTATTTT.

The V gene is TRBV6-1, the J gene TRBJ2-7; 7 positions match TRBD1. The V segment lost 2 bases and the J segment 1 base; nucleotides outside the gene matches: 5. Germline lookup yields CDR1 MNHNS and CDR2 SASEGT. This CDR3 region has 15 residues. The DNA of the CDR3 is TGTGCCAGCAGTGAAAACCCGGGACAGTCCTACGAGCAGTACTTC. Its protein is CASSENPGQSYEQYF.

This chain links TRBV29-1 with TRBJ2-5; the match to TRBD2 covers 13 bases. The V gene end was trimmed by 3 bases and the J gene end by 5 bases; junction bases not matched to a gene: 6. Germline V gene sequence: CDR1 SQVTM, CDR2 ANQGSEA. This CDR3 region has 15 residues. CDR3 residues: CSVETSGGPGETQYF. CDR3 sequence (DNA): TGCAGCGTTGAGACTAGCGGGGGGCCAGGGGAGACCCAGTACTTC.

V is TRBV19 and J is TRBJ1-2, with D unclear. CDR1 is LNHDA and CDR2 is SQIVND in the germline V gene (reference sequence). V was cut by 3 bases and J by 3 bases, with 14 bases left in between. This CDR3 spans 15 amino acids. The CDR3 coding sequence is TGTGCCAGTAGTATCGGAGAACCCGGAGACTATGGCTACACCTTC. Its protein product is CASSIGEPGDYGYTF.

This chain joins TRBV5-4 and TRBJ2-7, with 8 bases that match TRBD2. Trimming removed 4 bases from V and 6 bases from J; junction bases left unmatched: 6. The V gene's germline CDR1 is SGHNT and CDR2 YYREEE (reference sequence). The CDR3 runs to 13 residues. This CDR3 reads CASSAGGGAEQYF. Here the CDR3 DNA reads TGTGCCAGCAGCGCGGGAGGAGGGGCCGAGCAGTACTTC. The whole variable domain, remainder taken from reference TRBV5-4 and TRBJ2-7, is ETGVTQSPTHLIKTRGQQVTLRCSSQSGHNTVSWYQQALGQGPQFIFQYYREEENGRGNFPPRFSGLQFPNYSSELNVNALELDDSALYLCASSAGGGAEQYFGPGTRLTVT.

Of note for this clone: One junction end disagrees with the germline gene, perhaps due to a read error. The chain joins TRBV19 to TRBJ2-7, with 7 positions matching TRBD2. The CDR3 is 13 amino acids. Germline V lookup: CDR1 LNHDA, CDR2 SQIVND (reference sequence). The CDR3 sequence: CASSSGFSYEQYF. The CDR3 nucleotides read TGTGCCAGCAGTAGCGGGTTCTCCTACGAGCAGTACTTC.